This T cell receptor beta chain is from a study of T cell repertoires in cytomegalovirus infection. Study background: A matching HLA type, together with CMV infection, was signaled by public TCR beta signatures.

TCRdb reprocessed the reads with MiXCR, giving one entry per CDR3 protein. Counted here are approximately 500,000 distinct CDR3 sequences, about 15% occurring once; the ten biggest clones make up approximately 24%. V dropped 10 bases and J dropped 6; count of bases not matched to a gene: 20. Germline assignment: CDR1 MNHEY and CDR2 SVGAGI. CDR3 length: 17 amino acids. Sequenced input: CD8+ T cells from PBMCs. This TCR was sampled from a human donor in good health (CMV status not recorded). Some clones in this sample may be carry-over from other donors' samples. The gene calls are TRBV6-5 and TRBJ2-2; TRBD1 matches at 7 bases. The CDR3 is CAIYPLGDRPISGELFF. CDR3 DNA sequence: TGTGCCATATACCCCCTCGGGGACAGACCCATCTCCGGGGAGCTGTTTTTT.